The following is a T cell receptor (beta chain) sequence with its context. The antigen is undetermined. TCRdb's table, derived via immunoSEQ multiplex PCR, lists solely in-frame clones and lacks some. The sample has thousands of clones, roughly 80% seen once; the top ten hold roughly 8%. This entry is derived from a study of chemoradiotherapy in HPV16-positive cancers. The study's findings and limits: HPV-responsive T-cell expansion during chemoradiotherapy was linked to improved recurrence-free survival in HPV16-positive patients. Non-HPV-specific T cells did not expand in tumors during treatment, whereas candidate HPV-specific clones and E7-related motifs did.

Repeated repertoire sampling spanned the course of chemoradiotherapy. The V end was cut by 3 bases, the J end by 5 bases, with 7 bases between. Germline values: CDR1 GTSNPN, CDR2 SVGIG (reference sequence). CDR3 length: 11 residues. The rearrangement uses TRBV30 and TRBJ1-1; D uncertain. This TCR was recovered from a human donor with HPV-associated anogenital cancer. This material consisted of tumor tissue, taken from a patient who underwent chemoradiotherapy. CDR3 coding DNA: TGTGCCTGGAGCGGTTTGACTGAAGCTTTCTTT. Its translation is CAWSGLTEAFF.